The sequence of this T cell receptor beta chain was determined in a study of cytomegalovirus exposure and HLA in healthy donors. Overall study results and limits: The majority of TCR sequences were rare, yet some public TCRs appeared in many donors. Sequencing depth across donors, presence/absence analyses assumed, was roughly uniform.

This clone was observed a single time. Its antigen is currently unknown. Vbeta (60) and Jbeta (13) primers were used in the PCR. Study processing details: In a later analysis, of 80 million or so unique beta chains, roughly 11 million appeared in at least two donors. Only in-frame clones appear in the TCRdb table, and some are missing; sequencing was by immunoSEQ multiplex PCR. V and J calls and clone size follow that table, whereas D and trimming were derived from the DNA. Among some 100,000 clones listed, more than 65% were seen once. This CDR3 contains 14 residues. Germline CDR1 reads MNHEY; CDR2 reads SMNVEV (reference sequence). With V trimmed by 6 bases and J by 4 bases, 6 bases remained unmatched.

Sequencing was performed on PBMCs. This TCR was recovered from a woman aged 18-30 years in good health and CMV-seropositive. The V and J genes are TRBV27 and TRBJ2-7; TRBD2 agrees at 10 bases. CDR3 amino acids: CASRTSGTLYEQYF. CDR3 sequence (DNA): TGTGCCAGCAGAACTAGCGGGACTCTTTACGAGCAGTACTTC.